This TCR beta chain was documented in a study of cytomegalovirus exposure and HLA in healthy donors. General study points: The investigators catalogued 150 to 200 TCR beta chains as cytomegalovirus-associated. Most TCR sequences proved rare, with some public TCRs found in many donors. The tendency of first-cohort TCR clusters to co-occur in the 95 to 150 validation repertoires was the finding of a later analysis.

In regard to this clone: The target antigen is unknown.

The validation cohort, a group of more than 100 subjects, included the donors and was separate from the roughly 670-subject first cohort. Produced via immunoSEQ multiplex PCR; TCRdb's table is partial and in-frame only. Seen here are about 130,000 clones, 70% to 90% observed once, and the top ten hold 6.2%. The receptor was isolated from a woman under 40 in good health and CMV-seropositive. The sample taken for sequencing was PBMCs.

The CDR3 region has the DNA TGTGCTAGTGGTTTAGGACAGGGGGTTTGGGAGACCCAGTACTTC. It is translated as CASGLGQGVWETQYF. V and J are TRBV12-5 and TRBJ2-5; 10 nucleotides align to TRBD1. Germline loops: CDR1 LGHNT, CDR2 FRNRAP. J was trimmed by 5 bases and V by 3 bases; bases with no gene match: 6. This CDR3 is built from 15 residues.